This T cell receptor (beta chain) was identified in a study of blood T cell repertoires in COVID-19 (dated by TCRdb to the early 2020s). Notes on the research overall: Samples from collaborators originated in the United States, Italy and Spain and spanned both the acute and convalescent phases of COVID-19. The prospective study material was composed of cDNA or gDNA derived from T cells, B-cell-depleted T cells, or PBMCs. Subjects who had been exposed to COVID-19, were actively infected with it, or had recovered from it provided the deeply sampled blood TCRbeta repertoires that made up the dataset. The repertoires were made available in a free public database intended to serve as a resource for research on the immune response to SARS-CoV-2. Samples came from the ongoing ImmuneRACE study (first 160 participants) plus 1,254 subjects from 6 global collaborators. A de-identified subject ID, COVID-19 status, age in years and sex were almost always included in the sample metadata. Where available, HLA class I and class II types were obtained from metadata supplied by the sample provider rather than from assay-based typing.

Regarding this clone: Its antigen is unknown. No base-level quality is on record; no much larger clone is a single base apart.

The CDR3 sequence holds 13 residues, the cysteine and phenylalanine included. The kept DNA is CDR3 alone, 39 bases in frame from the first base. From the germline V gene (reference sequence), CDR1 is GTSNPN and CDR2 is SVGIG. Trimming at the junction amounts to 4 bases on V and 5 bases on J, and the germline ends lie 14 bases apart. TCRbeta CDR3 regions were amplified from genomic DNA using the immunoSEQ Assay, a bias-controlled multiplex PCR. In the original analysis: Within the assay, amplification of reference gene primers was used to estimate how many nucleated cells each sample contained. To quantify the absolute abundance of each unique TCRbeta CDR3 rearrangement, sequence reads were collapsed and filtered. Productive Simpson clonality was computed per sample as the square root of Simpson's diversity index over productive rearrangements. TCRdb took this table from immuneACCESS and kept in-frame rearrangements with V and J called. Such tables lack part of the clones; where checked against another copy, unresolved V genes explain under half of the gap, and the rest is unexplained. V, J and clone size were drawn from that table, and D and trimming were deduced from the DNA. This sample gives approximately 110,000 clones in total; about nine tenths of them show up just once. The ten largest clones add up to approximately 4.5% of the sample.

Whole blood was collected in K2EDTA tubes by collaborating institutions according to the institutions' own protocols. For TCRbeta analysis, collaborators shipped samples as frozen whole blood, isolated PBMCs, or DNA extracted from either of those sample types. General conclusions and limits of the study: The quantity of clinical and demographic metadata differed by source and by participant and was supplied without curation.

The sequencing input was peripheral blood. This TCR was sampled from a woman between 50 and 59 years old with acute or convalescent COVID-19. Here the chain combines TRBV30 and TRBJ1-1; the D gene cannot be named for sure. At the DNA level, the sequence is TGTGCCTGGACCCGCCCCCCGAGGACTGAAGCTTTCTTT. Its protein reads: CAWTRPPRTEAFF.